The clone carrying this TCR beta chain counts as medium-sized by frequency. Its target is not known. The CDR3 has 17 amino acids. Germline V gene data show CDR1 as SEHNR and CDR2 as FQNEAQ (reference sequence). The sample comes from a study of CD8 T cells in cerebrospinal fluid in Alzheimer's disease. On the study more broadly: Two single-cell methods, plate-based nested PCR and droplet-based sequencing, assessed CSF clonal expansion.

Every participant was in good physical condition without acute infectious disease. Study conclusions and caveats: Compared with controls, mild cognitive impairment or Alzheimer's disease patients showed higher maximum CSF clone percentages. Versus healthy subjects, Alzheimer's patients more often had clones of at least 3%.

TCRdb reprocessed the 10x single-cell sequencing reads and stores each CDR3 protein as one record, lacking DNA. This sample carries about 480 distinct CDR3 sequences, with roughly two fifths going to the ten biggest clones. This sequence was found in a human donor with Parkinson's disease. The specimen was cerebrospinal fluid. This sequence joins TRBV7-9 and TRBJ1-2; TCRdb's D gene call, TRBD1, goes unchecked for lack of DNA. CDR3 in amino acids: CASSENVRDRGRFGYTF.